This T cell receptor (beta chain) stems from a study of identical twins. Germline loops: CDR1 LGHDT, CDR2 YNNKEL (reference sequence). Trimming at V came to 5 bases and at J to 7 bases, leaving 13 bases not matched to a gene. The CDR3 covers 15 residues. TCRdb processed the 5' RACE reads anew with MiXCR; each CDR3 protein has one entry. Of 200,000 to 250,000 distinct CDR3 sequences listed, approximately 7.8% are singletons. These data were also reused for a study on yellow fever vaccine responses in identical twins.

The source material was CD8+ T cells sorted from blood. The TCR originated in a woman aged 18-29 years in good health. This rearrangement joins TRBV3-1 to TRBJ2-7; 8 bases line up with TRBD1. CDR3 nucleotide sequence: TGTGCCAGCAGCAAGATGGTCCAGGGGGCAGGGGAGCAGTACTTC. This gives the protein CASSKMVQGAGEQYF.